Below are 32 T cell receptor beta chains sequenced from a single sample in a study of T cells after yellow fever vaccination. TCRdb re-analysed the 5' RACE reads in MiXCR, keeping a single row per CDR3 protein. In the table there are fewer than 85,000 distinct CDR3 sequences, 7.7% of which are singletons. The starting material was CD8+ T cells sorted from PBMCs, obtained on the day of the yellow fever booster vaccination. The receptors were gathered from a man aged 25-40 years who received the YFV17D yellow fever vaccine.

The rearrangement joins TRBV12-3 or TRBV12-4 to TRBJ2-1; 8 bases are a match to TRBD2. This CDR3 region has 15 residues. V lost 4 bases to trimming and J lost 4 bases; unmatched junction nucleotides: 6. This chain's CDR3 is CASSSIAGRYNEQFF. In nucleotides, the CDR3 is TGTGCCAGCAGTTCAATAGCGGGACGGTACAATGAGCAGTTCTTC.

This clonotype occurred a few times. The V call is TRBV11-2, the J call TRBJ2-7; tentatively, D is TRBD2 (6 bases). Germline lookup yields CDR1 SGHAT and CDR2 FQNNGV. The germline V and J ends were trimmed by 4 bases and 5 bases, with 15 bases remaining between them. The CDR3 loop spans 14 amino acids. CDR3 nucleotide sequence: TGTGCCAGCAGCTGGAGGGTAGGGTACCACGAGCAGTACTTC. Translating it yields CASSWRVGYHEQYF.

On this clonotype itself: A much larger clone sits a single nucleotide away, making a read error possible. V gene TRBV7-2 combines with J gene TRBJ2-1; 7 bases are shared with TRBD2. The J call may be wrong; the DNA end is better matched by TRBJ2-7. CDR1 and CDR2 (germline): SGHTA, FQGNSA. The CDR3 sequence is 15 residues long. The CDR3 sequence is CASSLGGSLYNEQYF. CDR3 in DNA: TGTGCCAGCAGCTTGGGCGGGAGTCTCTACAATGAGCAGTACTTC.

This clonotype was recorded at least ten times. The chain links TRBV6-2 or TRBV6-3 to TRBJ2-7, with D tentatively TRBD2 (6 bases). Germline V gives CDR1 MNHEY, CDR2 SVGEGT. V was clipped by 6 bases and J by 4 bases, with 10 bases between them. There are 12 residues in the CDR3. The DNA of the CDR3 is TGTGCCAGCAGCTGGGCGGGATACGAGCAGTACTTC. This gives the protein CASSWAGYEQYF.

As to this clonotype: A read error may account for a junction end that differs from germline. The chain uses TRBV10-1 and TRBJ2-6, with 8 bases matching TRBD2. The length of the CDR3 is 19 residues. From germline, CDR1 is WNHNN and CDR2 SYGVQD (reference sequence). The CDR3: CDSSESELAVNSGANVLTF. CDR3 in DNA: TGCGACAGCAGTGAGTCCGAACTAGCGGTCAACTCTGGGGCCAACGTCCTGACTTTC.

This clonotype was picked up a small number of times. V and J are TRBV30 and TRBJ2-3; no clear D gene. V lost 5 bases, J lost 6 bases, and 3 bases lay in between. Per germline, CDR1 GTSNPN and CDR2 SVGIG (reference sequence). This CDR3 region has 9 residues. DNA for the CDR3: TGTGCCTGGGGGGATACGCAGTATTTT. Amino acids: CAWGDTQYF.

This clonotype showed up just a few times. The chain carries TRBV4-3 and TRBJ1-1; no reliable D call. V lost 3 bases to trimming and J lost 5 bases, with 22 bases between them. The germline V gene encodes CDR1 LGHNA and CDR2 YSLEER. The CDR3 covers 17 residues. The DNA of the CDR3 is TGCGCCAGCAGCCAGGCGGGGTCGGGCGGTTCAAGAACTGAAGCTTTCTTT. Translated: CASSQAGSGGSRTEAFF.

This clonotype occurred once. The chain recombines TRBV9 with TRBJ2-1, with D hard to call. Germline assignment: CDR1 SGDLS and CDR2 YYNGEE. The V gene lost 5 bases and the J gene lost 7 bases, with 16 bases spanning the gap. CDR3 length: 14 amino acids. This CDR3 is CASRVTMAANEQFF. The CDR3 coding sequence is TGTGCCAGCAGAGTAACTATGGCGGCAAATGAGCAGTTCTTC.

In its sample, this clonotype was seen a few times. The rearrangement uses TRBV5-1 and TRBJ2-5, with TRBD2 as a possible D gene (5 bases). The CDR3 spans 15 residues. In germline, CDR1 is SGHRS, CDR2 YFSETQ. Trimming took 0 bases from V and 3 from J, leaving 12 bases between them. CDR3: CASSLADWGEETQYF. In DNA, the CDR3 is TGCGCCAGCAGCTTGGCCGATTGGGGAGAAGAGACCCAGTACTTC.

The chain is built from TRBV7-6 and TRBJ2-1, with TRBD2 matching over 7 bases. The germline CDR1 and CDR2 sequences are SGHVS and FNYEAQ. V lost 6 bases and J lost 8; bases outside the gene matches: 19. This CDR3 spans 17 amino acids. In DNA form, the CDR3 reads TGTGCCAGCAGGCCTTCCGTTAGCGGGCCACCTGGGGATGAGCAGTTCTTC. Translation: CASRPSVSGPPGDEQFF.

Details on this clonotype: One junction end does not reproduce the germline sequence, and a read error may be involved. This rearrangement joins TRBV19 to TRBJ2-1; 14 positions match TRBD2. The CDR3 covers 18 residues. Germline V gene sequence: CDR1 LNHDA, CDR2 SQIVND (reference sequence). In nucleotides, the CDR3 is TGTGCTAGTAGTATGATGGGGACTAGCGGGAGAGGGTACAATGAGCAGTTCTTC. This gives the protein CASSMMGTSGRGYNEQFF. Full variable domain (rest looked up from reference TRBV19 and TRBJ2-1): DGGITQSPKYLFRKEGQNVTLSCEQNLNHDAMYWYRQDPGQGLRLIYYSQIVNDFQKGDIAEGYSVSREKKESFPLTVTSAQKNPTAFYLCASSMMGTSGRGYNEQFFGPGTRLTVL.

This chain connects TRBV9 to TRBJ2-3, with 8 positions matching TRBD2. The germline V gene encodes CDR1 SGDLS and CDR2 YYNGEE. CDR3 length equals 14 residues. V was pared by 6 bases and J by 4 bases, with 7 bases of the junction left unmatched. The CDR3, as DNA: TGTGCCAGCACCACAAGCGGGAGCCCAGATACGCAGTATTTT. Translation: CASTTSGSPDTQYF. Drawing the rest from reference TRBV9 and TRBJ2-3, the complete variable domain is DSGVTQTPKHLITATGQRVTLRCSPRSGDLSVYWYQQSLDQGLQFLIQYYNGEERAKGNILERFSAQQFPDLHSELNLSSLELGDSALYFCASTTSGSPDTQYFGPGTRLTVL.

The chain carries TRBV11-2 and TRBJ2-1; D remains unclear. Trimming removed 10 bases at V and 0 bases at J, with 16 bases between. Germline V gene sequence: CDR1 SGHAT, CDR2 FQNNGV. The CDR3 consists of 15 residues. CDR3 bases: TGTGCCACCGACACTTTCAGTGGCTCCTACAATGAGCAGTTCTTC. This gives the protein CATDTFSGSYNEQFF.

Comment on this clonotype: The junction differs from germline at one of its ends, possibly a read error. CDR3 nucleotide sequence: TGTCCCAGCAGCCCGGAGGGGCGCGAAAAACTGTTTTTT. Translating gives CPSSPEGREKLFF. The rearrangement links TRBV7-9 to TRBJ1-4; D perhaps matches TRBD1 (5 bases). The CDR3 loop spans 13 amino acids. Germline V gene data show CDR1 as SEHNR and CDR2 as FQNEAQ (reference sequence).

This clonotype was counted at least ten times. The gene calls are TRBV27 and TRBJ2-7, with D perhaps matching TRBD1 (7 bases). V gave up 6 bases and J gave up 3 bases, with 12 bases separating them. CDR1 is MNHEY and CDR2 is SMNVEV in the germline V gene (reference sequence). The CDR3 covers 13 residues. CDR3 DNA: TGTGCCAGCAGCCCAGGGGGGCTCTACGAGCAGTACTTC. This codes for CASSPGGLYEQYF.

This clonotype came up a few times. The chain is built from TRBV20-1 and TRBJ1-5; unclear D gene. Per the germline V gene, CDR1 is DFQATT and CDR2 is SNEGSKA (reference sequence). V lost 0 bases and J 0 bases, leaving 6 bases between the germline ends. The CDR3 runs 14 residues. This CDR3 is CSARDGVSNQPQHF. The DNA of the CDR3 is TGCAGTGCTAGAGATGGGGTTAGCAATCAGCCCCAGCATTTT.

In this sample, this clonotype turned up many times. The chain is built from TRBV7-9 and TRBJ2-2, with D unresolved. V lost 1 base and J lost 6, with 6 bases in between. Looked up from germline, CDR1 is SEHNR and CDR2 is FQNEAQ (reference sequence). The CDR3 extends over 13 amino acids. The CDR3, as DNA: TGTGCCAGCAGCTTAGGCCCTGCCGGGGAGCTGTTTTTT. It specifies CASSLGPAGELFF.

There are a few counts of this clonotype. This chain connects TRBV29-1 to TRBJ2-7; TRBD2 might be the D (6 bases). Germline V gene data show CDR1 as SQVTM and CDR2 as ANQGSEA. Trimming pared 6 bases from V and 0 bases from J, leaving 15 bases between. The length of the CDR3 is 14 residues. In DNA, the CDR3 is TGCAGCGTCCTTAGCGGAAGGAGCTCCTACGAGCAGTACTTC. It yields the protein CSVLSGRSSYEQYF.

This clonotype was recorded many times. The chain links TRBV27 to TRBJ1-1; D ambiguous. CDR3 length: 11 amino acids. Deletions cut 5 bases from V and 6 bases from J, with 7 bases between. Germline CDR1 reads MNHEY; CDR2 reads SMNVEV (reference sequence). The CDR3: CASSAGSEAFF. The CDR3 nucleotides are TGTGCCAGCAGTGCTGGCTCTGAAGCTTTCTTT.

The sample holds many counts of this clonotype. This chain uses TRBV2 with TRBJ2-7, with 8 bases matching TRBD1. Per the germline V gene, CDR1 is SNHLY and CDR2 is FYNNEI. V trimming: 6 bases; J trimming: 1 base; junction bases outside the gene matches: 2. The CDR3 length is 13 residues. In nucleotides, the CDR3 is TGTGCCAGCAGGGGGACAGGTTCCTACGAGCAGTACTTC. The encoded protein is CASRGTGSYEQYF.

The V call is TRBV21-1, the J call TRBJ2-7. TRBV21-1 represents a pseudogene. The CDR3 has 16 residues. CDR3 sequence (DNA): TGTGCCAGCAGCAAATCGGGATCCCATAGCTCCTACGAGCAGTACTTC. Protein product: CASSKSGSHSSYEQYF.

The chain combines TRBV7-8 with TRBJ2-5, with 7 nucleotides matching TRBD1. The CDR3 is 14 residues long. Germline-derived CDR1 and CDR2 are SGHVS and FQNEAQ. Losses at the gene ends were 5 bases for V and 0 bases for J; bases not matched to a gene: 3. CDR3: CASSLGTDQETQYF. Here the CDR3 DNA reads TGTGCCAGCAGCCTAGGGACAGACCAAGAGACCCAGTACTTC.

This chain uses TRBV27 with TRBJ1-1; maybe TRBD1 (5 bases). V was pared by 3 bases and J by 4 bases, with 12 bases between. From germline, CDR1 is MNHEY and CDR2 SMNVEV (reference sequence). The CDR3 has 14 residues. CDR3 region: CASSFGGMGTEAFF. CDR3 sequence (DNA): TGTGCCAGCAGTTTCGGGGGGATGGGCACTGAAGCTTTCTTT.

This clonotype occurred a few times. The chain has TRBV9 and TRBJ2-1, with 8 bases lining up with TRBD2. This CDR3 contains 16 residues. The germline V gene encodes CDR1 SGDLS and CDR2 YYNGEE. V was clipped by 4 bases and J by 0 bases; unmatched bases: 6. CDR3 residues: CASSPSGSPSYNEQFF. Here the CDR3 DNA reads TGTGCCAGCAGCCCTAGCGGGTCCCCCTCCTACAATGAGCAGTTCTTC.

The V gene is TRBV25-1, the J gene TRBJ2-7; either TRBD1 or TRBD2 may fit D (5 bases each). Germline V gene lookup returns CDR1 MGHDK and CDR2 SYGVNS. This CDR3 comprises 16 residues. With 7 bases removed from V and 1 base from J, the gap between germline ends came to 20 bases. The CDR3 sequence: CASTPPWGSISYEQYF. The CDR3 nucleotides read TGTGCCAGCACCCCTCCGTGGGGGTCGATATCCTACGAGCAGTACTTC.

This clonotype has at least ten counts. J is TRBJ1-2 and V is TRBV14; D might be TRBD1 (5 bases). The CDR3 is 16 residues long. V lost 4 bases and J 2 bases, leaving 17 bases between the germline ends. Germline loops: CDR1 SGHDN, CDR2 FVKESK. The CDR3 sequence: CASSPSDNSWNYGYTF. CDR3 nucleotides: TGTGCCAGCAGCCCTTCGGACAATTCATGGAACTATGGCTACACCTTC.

This sequence joins TRBV6-4 and TRBJ2-1, with 7 nucleotides matching TRBD2. The length of the CDR3 is 13 residues. CDR1 MRHNA and CDR2 SNTAGT come from the germline V gene. The trim removed 6 bases at V and 8 bases at J, leaving 7 bases unmatched. CDR3 bases: TGTGCCAGCAGACAAAGCGGGACGTATGAGCAGTTCTTC. It encodes CASRQSGTYEQFF.

This clonotype was detected a few times. This chain uses TRBV15 with TRBJ1-1; TRBD1 matches at 7 bases. CDR1 is LNHNV, CDR2 YYDKDF, per germline (reference sequence). This CDR3 region has 15 residues. V shed 3 bases, J shed 4 bases, and the junction held 8 bases outside the gene matches. The CDR3: CATSSDRGGGTEAFF. The CDR3 nucleotides are TGTGCCACCAGCAGCGATAGAGGGGGCGGCACTGAAGCTTTCTTT. The whole variable domain, remainder taken from reference TRBV15 and TRBJ1-1, is DAMVIQNPRYQVTQFGKPVTLSCSQTLNHNVMYWYQQKSSQAPKLLFHYYDKDFNNEADTPDNFQSRRPNTSFCFLDIRSPGLGDTAMYLCATSSDRGGGTEAFFGQGTRLTVV.

In its sample, this clonotype was seen a few times. The chain uses TRBV3-1 and TRBJ2-1, with 7 positions matching TRBD2. The ends lost 3 bases at V and 7 bases at J; junction bases unmatched: 12. The CDR3 sequence is 16 residues long. Germline V lookup: CDR1 LGHDT, CDR2 YNNKEL (reference sequence). CDR3 sequence (DNA): TGTGCCAGCAGCCACGAGACGGTAAGCGGGGATAATGAGCAGTTCTTC. Protein product: CASSHETVSGDNEQFF.

This clonotype was seen only a few times. An end of the junction does not agree with germline; a read error may underlie this. The chain combines TRBV9 with TRBJ2-3; 13 nucleotides agree with TRBD2. From germline, CDR1 is SGDLS and CDR2 YYNGEE. The length of the CDR3 is 15 residues. In nucleotides, the CDR3 is TGTGCCAGCAGCGCTGGACTAGCGGGAGCAGACACGCAGTATTTT. As protein: CASSAGLAGADTQYF.

The sample holds many counts of this clonotype. The chain links TRBV5-6 to TRBJ2-1; D is ambiguous. This CDR3 spans 12 amino acids. Between the trimmed V and J ends, which lost 0 bases and 8 bases, there was a span of 6 bases. CDR1 and CDR2 (germline): SGHDT, YYEEEE. The DNA for the CDR3 is TGTGCCAGCAGCTTGGCCGGCGATGAGCAGTTCTTC. It is translated as CASSLAGDEQFF.

This clonotype was recorded a few times. The chain recombines TRBV30 with TRBJ2-7; maybe TRBD1 (5 bases). V was trimmed by 0 bases and J by 2 bases, leaving 11 bases between them. From germline, CDR1 is GTSNPN and CDR2 SVGIG (reference sequence). CDR3 length: 14 amino acids. CDR3 coding DNA: TGTGCCTGGAGTGTACTATCAGGGCCCTACGAGCAGTACTTC. Amino acids: CAWSVLSGPYEQYF.